Shown below are 11 T cell receptor beta chains from a single sample sequenced in a study of T cells in Graves' hyperthyroidism and ophthalmopathy. Amplified regions were TCR beta CDR3 sequences from RNA transcripts. The HTBI primer set was used in a first-round RT-PCR of the TCR CDR3. In TCRdb, the multiplex PCR reads were re-called with MiXCR into one record per CDR3 protein. The data hold about 300,000 distinct CDR3 sequences, with 25% observed a single time. Material: blood. The receptors stem from a man aged 35-49 years with Graves' hyperthyroidism that later progressed to Graves' ophthalmopathy.

The sample holds many counts of this clonotype. The rearrangement links TRBV20-1 to TRBJ2-2, with 12 nucleotides matching TRBD2. The germline V gene encodes CDR1 DFQATT and CDR2 SNEGSKA (reference sequence). V was pared by 4 bases and J by 5 bases, with 5 bases of the junction left unmatched. The CDR3 has 15 amino acids. The CDR3 is CSATPGTSGTGELFF. The DNA for the CDR3 is TGCAGTGCTACCCCCGGGACTAGCGGGACCGGGGAGCTGTTTTTT.

This clonotype occurred many times. The chain links TRBV7-9 to TRBJ2-7; possibly TRBD1 for D (5 bases). CDR1 and CDR2 from the germline V gene are SEHNR and FQNEAQ (reference sequence). V was shortened by 5 bases and J by 2 bases, with 16 bases between the two germline ends. This CDR3 comprises 15 residues. The chain's CDR3 is CASSEWGDPAYEQYF. CDR3 sequence (DNA): TGTGCCAGCAGCGAATGGGGCGACCCGGCCTACGAGCAGTACTTC. Full variable domain (rest looked up from reference TRBV7-9 and TRBJ2-7): DTGVSQNPRHKITKRGQNVTFRCDPISEHNRLYWYRQTLGQGPEFLTYFQNEAQLEKSRLLSDRFSAERPKGSFSTLEIQRTEQGDSAMYLCASSEWGDPAYEQYFGPGTRLTVT.

This clonotype appeared many times. V usage is TRBV20-1 and J usage is TRBJ1-1; TRBD1 might be the D (5 bases). The ends were cut back, 6 bases at V and 1 base at J, with 12 bases in the middle. This CDR3 has 13 residues. Germline values: CDR1 DFQATT, CDR2 SNEGSKA (reference sequence). CDR3 sequence (DNA): TGCAGTGCGAAGGGACGGCGGAACACTGAAGCTTTCTTT. Amino acid sequence: CSAKGRRNTEAFF.

The table lists this clonotype with many counts. The chain employs TRBV6-1 and TRBJ1-5, with 12 bases matching TRBD1. The CDR3 sequence is 16 residues long. CDR1 and CDR2 (germline): MNHNS, SASEGT. V dropped 6 bases and J dropped 6; count of bases not matched to a gene: 9. As DNA, the CDR3 is TGTGCCAGCAGCCGACGCCGGGACAGGGGGCCTCAGCCCCAGCATTTT. This gives the protein CASSRRRDRGPQPQHF.

This clonotype occurred many times. The chain links TRBV11-2 to TRBJ2-7; D gene uncertain. Germline V gene sequence: CDR1 SGHAT, CDR2 FQNNGV. The CDR3 contains 14 residues. V lost 0 bases and J lost 6, with 12 bases in between. The CDR3 spells CASSLDGVGGEQYF. The CDR3 coding sequence is TGTGCCAGCAGCTTAGACGGAGTGGGCGGCGAGCAGTACTTC.

This clonotype was seen ten or more times. The chain employs TRBV5-1 and TRBJ2-7; D might be TRBD2 (6 bases). Germline V gene lookup returns CDR1 SGHRS and CDR2 YFSETQ. The CDR3 extends over 14 amino acids. V gave up 5 bases and J gave up 3 bases, with 15 bases separating them. CDR3 region: CASSSTLGLYEQYF. In DNA, the CDR3 is TGCGCCAGCAGTTCAACCCTGGGACTCTACGAGCAGTACTTC.

The chain joins TRBV26 to TRBJ1-6; the D call in the table, TRBD1, was not verified against the DNA. TRBV26 is a pseudogene segment. This CDR3 is built from 13 residues. The CDR3, as DNA: TGTGCCAGCACAAGGGCGGGTAATTCACCCCTCCACTTT. Residues: CASTRAGNSPLHF.

The table lists this clonotype with many counts. The CDR3: CASSQGTFAGELFF. The CDR3 DNA reads as TGTGCCAGCAGCCAAGGGACTTTTGCGGGGGAGCTGTTTTTT. The V gene is TRBV3-1, the J gene TRBJ2-2; D perhaps matches TRBD2 (5 bases). The ends were cut back, 1 base at V and 8 bases at J, with 11 bases in the middle. This CDR3 is built from 14 residues. Germline-derived CDR1 and CDR2 are LGHDT and YNNKEL (reference sequence). Together with reference TRBV3-1 and TRBJ2-2, the CDR3 gives the full variable domain: DTAVSQTPKYLVTQMGNDKSIKCEQNLGHDTMYWYKQDSKKFLKIMFSYNNKELIINETVPNRFSPKSPDKAHLNLHINSLELGDSAVYFCASSQGTFAGELFFGEGSRLTVL.

The table lists this clonotype with many counts. The rearrangement uses TRBV19 and TRBJ2-7; either TRBD1 or TRBD2 may supply D (5 bases each). CDR1 LNHDA and CDR2 SQIVND come from the germline V gene (reference sequence). The CDR3 runs 14 residues. V lost 3 bases and J 3 bases, leaving 12 bases between the germline ends. The CDR3 spells CASSMWDGVYEQYF. CDR3 coding DNA: TGTGCCAGTAGTATGTGGGACGGTGTCTACGAGCAGTACTTC.

This clonotype has a single count. This chain links TRBV5-5 with TRBJ2-5, with TRBD2 matching 10 bases. Germline CDR1 reads SGHKS; CDR2 reads YYEKEE (reference sequence). This CDR3 is built from 17 residues. J lost 7 bases, V lost 2 bases, and 14 bases had no gene match. The CDR3 nucleotides are TGTGCCAGCAGCTTCCGGGTTAGCGGGAGGCTGGGAGGGACCCAGTACTTC. The encoded protein is CASSFRVSGRLGGTQYF.

The chain has TRBV28 and TRBJ1-2; 9 bases map to TRBD1. In germline, CDR1 is MDHEN, CDR2 SYDVKM. V shed 4 bases and J 4 bases; nucleotides not matched to a gene: 4. The CDR3 is made up of 14 amino acids. This CDR3 reads CASSSRTGVYGYTF. DNA of the CDR3: TGTGCCAGCAGTTCTCGGACAGGGGTCTATGGCTACACCTTC.